This T cell receptor beta chain is from a study of cytomegalovirus exposure and HLA in healthy donors. In the PCR, 60 Vbeta and 13 Jbeta primers were used. Profiled with immunoSEQ multiplex PCR; TCRdb holds only in-frame clones, not every one. The data hold about 130,000 clones, with roughly 74% observed a single time. Germline lookup yields CDR1 DFQATT and CDR2 SNEGSKA (reference sequence). This CDR3 region has 11 residues. Trimming removed 3 bases from V and 4 bases from J, with 7 bases in between. The chain couples TRBV20-1 to TRBJ2-7, with a possible D match to TRBD2 (6 bases). The sequenced material came from PBMCs. The sequence came from a woman in her 50s in good health and CMV-seropositive. DNA for the CDR3: TGCAGTGCTAGCCTAGCGTACGAGCAGTACTTC. It specifies CSASLAYEQYF.